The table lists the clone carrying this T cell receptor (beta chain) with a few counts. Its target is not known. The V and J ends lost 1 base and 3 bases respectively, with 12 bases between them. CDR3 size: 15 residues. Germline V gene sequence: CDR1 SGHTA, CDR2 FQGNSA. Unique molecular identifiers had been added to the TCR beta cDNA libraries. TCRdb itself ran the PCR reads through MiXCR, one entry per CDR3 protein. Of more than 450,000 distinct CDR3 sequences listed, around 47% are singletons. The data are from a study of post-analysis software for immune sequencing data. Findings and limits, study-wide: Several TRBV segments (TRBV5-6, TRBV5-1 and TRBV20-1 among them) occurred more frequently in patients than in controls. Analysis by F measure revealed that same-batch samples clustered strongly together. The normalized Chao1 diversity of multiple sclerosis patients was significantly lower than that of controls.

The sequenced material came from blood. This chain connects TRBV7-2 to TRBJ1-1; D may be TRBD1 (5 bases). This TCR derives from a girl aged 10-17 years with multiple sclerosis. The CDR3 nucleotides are TGTGCCAGCAGCTTAGAGGGGACGGCCTACACTGAAGCTTTCTTT. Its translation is CASSLEGTAYTEAFF.